This TCR beta chain was identified during a study of T cells in Graves' hyperthyroidism and ophthalmopathy. Hyperthyroidism of Graves' type that showed no ophthalmopathy progression within 18 months was stable. Patients were excluded because of uncontrolled infection, other autoimmune disease, pregnancy or lactation. RNA transcripts served as the template for amplifying TCR beta CDR3 regions. Using the HTBI primer set, a first-round RT-PCR was run on the TCR CDR3. TCRdb reprocessed the multiplex PCR reads via MiXCR and lists one record per CDR3 protein. The sample lists roughly 800,000 distinct CDR3 sequences, 35% to 45% occurring once. The source material was blood. This TCR was sampled from a man aged 18 to 29 with Graves' hyperthyroidism.

For the CDR3, the DNA is TGCAGTGCTAGAGATGGGGCGCTCTCGAACACTGAAGCTTTCTTT. Its translation: CSARDGALSNTEAFF. This chain connects TRBV20-1 to TRBJ1-1, with a possible D match to TRBD1 (5 bases). CDR1 DFQATT and CDR2 SNEGSKA come from the germline V gene (reference sequence). V was clipped by 0 bases and J by 1 base, with 12 bases between them. The CDR3 consists of 15 residues.